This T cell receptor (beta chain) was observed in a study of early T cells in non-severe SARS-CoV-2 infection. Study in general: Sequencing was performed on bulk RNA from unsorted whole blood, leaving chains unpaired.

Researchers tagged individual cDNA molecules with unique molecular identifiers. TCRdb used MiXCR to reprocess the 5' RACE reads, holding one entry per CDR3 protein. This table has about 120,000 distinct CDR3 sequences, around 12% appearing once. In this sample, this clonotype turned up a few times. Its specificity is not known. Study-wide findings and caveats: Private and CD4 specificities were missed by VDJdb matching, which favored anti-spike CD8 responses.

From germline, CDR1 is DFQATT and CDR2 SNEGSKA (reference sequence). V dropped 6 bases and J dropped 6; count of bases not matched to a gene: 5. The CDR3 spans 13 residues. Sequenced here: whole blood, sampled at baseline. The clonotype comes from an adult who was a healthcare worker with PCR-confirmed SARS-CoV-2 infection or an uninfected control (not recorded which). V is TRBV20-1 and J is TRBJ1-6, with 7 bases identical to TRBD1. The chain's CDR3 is CSAKGTANSPLHF. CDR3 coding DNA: TGCAGTGCGAAAGGGACAGCTAATTCACCCCTCCACTTT.